This TCR beta chain was found in a study of identical twins. CDR3 size: 13 residues. The V and J ends lost 8 bases and 5 bases respectively, with 16 bases between them. Germline V lookup: CDR1 SNHLY, CDR2 FYNNEI. This clonotype has a handful of counts. Its antigen is still unknown. TCRdb analysed the 5' RACE reads with MiXCR anew, one entry per CDR3 protein. The table has some 500,000 distinct CDR3 sequences, over 11% seen once. General observations from the study: Its conclusions, products of cross-sectional statistical analysis, did not come from following the same donors. Partly confounded zero-insertion analyses could result from invariant MAIT and iNKT cells. Low generation probability was overrepresented in out-of-frame alpha sequences shared by twins.

The sample was also linked to a second study, of yellow fever vaccine responses in identical twins.

Input material: CD4+ T cells sorted from blood. The source of this sequence is a young woman in good health. V usage is TRBV2 and J usage is TRBJ2-7; either TRBD1 or TRBD2 may fit D (6 bases each). The CDR3, as DNA: TGTGCCAGCGCCTCTTCGGGGGCCCACGAGCAGTACTTC. It translates to CASASSGAHEQYF.